Detailed here is one TCR beta chain. This record belongs to a study of control samples from healthy donors and cancer patients. The V and J ends lost 0 bases and 2 bases respectively, with 8 bases between them. From germline, CDR1 is SGDLS and CDR2 YYNGEE. This CDR3 has 14 residues. The protocol was immunoSEQ multiplex PCR, while the TCRdb copy is restricted to in-frame clones and leaves out a portion. The sample holds roughly 150,000 clones; more than 85% are singletons and the top ten take approximately 5.7%. Sequencing input: blood. The clonotype originates from a man aged 18 to 29 in good health. This chain connects TRBV9 to TRBJ1-1; D is unresolved. Here the CDR3 DNA reads TGTGCCAGCAGCGTAGAACCGATTAACACTGAAGCTTTCTTT. Its translation: CASSVEPINTEAFF.